This T cell receptor beta chain was obtained from a study of blood T cell repertoires in COVID-19. About the research overall: Material from acute and convalescent COVID-19 was sourced from the United States, Italy and Spain. Sources were T cells, B-cell-depleted T cells, or PBMCs; the material itself was cDNA or gDNA.

V shed 4 bases, J shed 3 bases, and the junction held 3 bases outside the gene matches. CDR3 length equals 14 residues. The V gene's germline CDR1 is SGHRS and CDR2 YFSETQ. Authors' data handling: Amplification from reference gene primers served as the basis for estimated nucleated cell counts. Method: immunoSEQ multiplex PCR; TCRdb's copy keeps in-frame clones and lacks some. V and J calls and clone size are copied from that table; D and trimming were computed from the DNA. The table shows approximately 150,000 clones, with under 90% occurring only once. The TCR comes from a woman at least 80 years old with acute or convalescent COVID-19. Input material: peripheral blood. The V call is TRBV5-1, the J call TRBJ1-4; 7 bases agree with TRBD1. The CDR3 spells CASSLGTANEKLFF. CDR3 sequence (DNA): TGCGCCAGCAGCCTCGGGACAGCTAATGAAAAACTGTTTTTT.